The 18 T cell receptor beta chains listed next were all sequenced from one sample in a study of shared clonotypes between healthy human individuals. Only in-frame clones appear in the TCRdb table, and some are missing; sequencing was by immunoSEQ multiplex PCR. This sample has about 1 million clones, with around 78% found just once. Sequencing input: memory CD4+ T cells from PBMCs. Sample subset: CD45RA-negative fraction. The receptors originated from a man aged 18 to 30 in good health. Some clones in this sample may be carry-over from other donors' samples.

This clone was detected only a few times. For the CDR3, the DNA is TGTGCCAGCAGTTTATCCGGGTCAGAGACCCAGTACTTC. Its translation is CASSLSGSETQYF. This chain links TRBV28 with TRBJ2-5; unclear D gene. V lost 1 base and J 4 bases, leaving 7 bases between the germline ends. The CDR3 is 13 amino acids. Germline assignment: CDR1 MDHEN and CDR2 SYDVKM.

The V gene is TRBV7-9, the J gene TRBJ2-1; D could derive from TRBD1 or TRBD2 (5 bases each). This CDR3 has 15 amino acids. V dropped 0 bases and J dropped 9 bases, with 15 bases sitting between them. Germline loops: CDR1 SEHNR, CDR2 FQNEAQ (reference sequence). CDR3 sequence: CASSLAPSEGSEQFF. CDR3 bases: TGTGCCAGCAGCTTAGCGCCGAGCGAGGGGAGTGAGCAGTTCTTC.

The table lists this clone with many counts. This same CDR3 is encoded by further DNA sequences in the sample. This rearrangement joins TRBV7-2 to TRBJ2-1, with TRBD1 matching 8 bases. In germline, CDR1 is SGHTA, CDR2 FQGNSA. CDR3 length: 15 amino acids. V was clipped by 5 bases and J by 4 bases; unmatched bases: 7. CDR3 protein: CASSATGDRYNEQFF. CDR3 coding DNA: TGTGCCAGCAGCGCGACAGGGGATCGGTACAATGAGCAGTTCTTC. Combining the CDR3 with reference TRBV7-2 and TRBJ2-1 gives the whole variable domain GAGVSQSPSNKVTEKGKDVELRCDPISGHTALYWYRQSLGQGLEFLIYFQGNSAPDKSGLPSDRFSAERTGGSVSTLTIQRTQQEDSAVYLCASSATGDRYNEQFFGPGTRLTVL.

The chain uses TRBV5-1 and TRBJ2-1, with 7 nucleotides matching TRBD2. This CDR3 spans 14 amino acids. Germline V CDR1 and CDR2: SGHRS, YFSETQ. Losses at the gene ends were 4 bases for V and 2 bases for J; bases not matched to a gene: 3. This chain's CDR3 is CASSPGGTYNEQFF. CDR3 nucleotide sequence: TGCGCCAGCAGCCCGGGAGGAACCTACAATGAGCAGTTCTTC.

This rearrangement joins TRBV7-6 to TRBJ2-1; 7 bases fit TRBD2. The CDR3 is made up of 15 amino acids. Germline lookup yields CDR1 SGHVS and CDR2 FNYEAQ. Unmatched junction bases numbered 7, after V lost 5 bases and J lost 3 bases. The CDR3 is CASSPGLAVYNEQFF. The CDR3 DNA reads as TGTGCCAGCAGCCCCGGCCTAGCGGTCTACAATGAGCAGTTCTTC.

This clone was observed a single time. The chain is built from TRBV9 and TRBJ1-5; D possibly corresponds to TRBD1 (5 bases). Germline lookup yields CDR1 SGDLS and CDR2 YYNGEE. The CDR3 length is 15 residues. V was pared by 0 bases and J by 7 bases, with 14 bases between. CDR3 DNA sequence: TGTGCCAGCAGCGTAGGAAGGGTCGCAGGGCAGCCCCAGCATTTT. This gives the protein CASSVGRVAGQPQHF.

The chain has TRBV18 and TRBJ1-2; 12 bases fit TRBD1. Germline V gene sequence: CDR1 KGHSH, CDR2 LQKENI. CDR3 size: 17 residues. V shed 3 bases and J 6 bases; nucleotides not matched to a gene: 11. The CDR3 loop reads CASSPGTGGEGQDGYTF. CDR3 DNA sequence: TGTGCCAGCTCACCCGGGACAGGGGGCGAGGGCCAGGATGGCTACACCTTC.

This clone appeared a few times. The gene calls are TRBV28 and TRBJ2-1, with 7 bases aligning to TRBD2. The CDR3 length is 16 residues. Germline V gene lookup returns CDR1 MDHEN and CDR2 SYDVKM. V was pared by 4 bases and J by 0 bases, with 6 bases of the junction left unmatched. CDR3 region: CASSSSGGSSYNEQFF. For the CDR3, the DNA is TGTGCCAGCAGTTCCTCGGGGGGAAGCTCCTACAATGAGCAGTTCTTC.

This clone was seen once. The sample carries other DNA sequences with the same CDR3. This CDR3 is CASSLPQETQYF. The DNA of the CDR3 is TGCGCCAGCAGCTTACCGCAAGAGACCCAGTACTTC. J is TRBJ2-5 and V is TRBV5-1; D unresolved. V was cut by 2 bases and J by 2 bases, with 4 bases left in between. Germline CDR1 is SGHRS and CDR2 is YFSETQ. This CDR3 region has 12 residues.

The rearrangement joins TRBV25-1 to TRBJ1-6; 7 bases fit TRBD1. Germline-derived CDR1 and CDR2 are MGHDK and SYGVNS. The CDR3 contains 14 residues. The junction had 6 bases not matched to a gene; V was cut back by 3 bases and J by 10 bases. DNA of the CDR3: TGTGCCAGCAGTGACCAGGGGGATGGCTCACCCCTCCACTTT. It codes for CASSDQGDGSPLHF.

This chain uses TRBV5-8 with TRBJ2-7; either TRBD1 or TRBD2 may supply D (6 bases each). CDR1 and CDR2 (germline): SGHTS, YDEGEE. The CDR3 contains 14 residues. V was trimmed by 2 bases and J by 6 bases, leaving 15 bases between them. CDR3 DNA sequence: TGTGCCAGCAGCTTAACTCGGGGGCGCCGCGAGCAGTACTTC. It is translated as CASSLTRGRREQYF.

V and J are TRBV28 and TRBJ2-7, with D possibly called TRBD1 or TRBD2 (7 bases each). Between the trimmed V and J ends, which lost 10 bases and 2 bases, there was a span of 21 bases. The germline V gene has CDR1 MDHEN and CDR2 SYDVKM. The CDR3 has 15 residues. The CDR3, as DNA: TGTGCCACAGGGCCAGGGGGGGCGGGAACCTACGAGCAGTACTTC. Its protein product is CATGPGGAGTYEQYF.

The chain has TRBV20-1 and TRBJ2-5; a weak D match, TRBD2 (6 bases). V lost 3 bases and J 6 bases, leaving 8 bases between the germline ends. The CDR3 contains 11 residues. The germline CDR1 and CDR2 sequences are DFQATT and SNEGSKA (reference sequence). Written as DNA, the CDR3 is TGCAGTGCTAGGGGGGGAAAGACCCAGTACTTC. It codes for CSARGGKTQYF.

V and J are TRBV4-2 and TRBJ2-7; possible D gene TRBD2, 6 bases. Germline CDR1 LGHNA, CDR2 YNFKEQ. CDR3 length equals 14 residues. Trimming left V 6 bases short and J 4 bases short, with 16 bases between. The CDR3 region is CASSAGRGQYEQYF. The CDR3 DNA follows: TGTGCCAGCAGTGCCGGGAGAGGGCAATACGAGCAGTACTTC.

On this clone: The same CDR3 also results from other DNA sequences found in this sample. This chain uses TRBV29-1 with TRBJ2-1; D gene ambiguous. This CDR3 is 10 amino acids long. V shed 4 bases and J shed 5 bases, with 3 bases lying between them. Germline CDR1 SQVTM, CDR2 ANQGSEA. The CDR3 sequence is CSVGDNEQFF. In DNA form, the CDR3 reads TGCAGCGTTGGGGACAATGAGCAGTTCTTC.

As DNA, the CDR3 is TGTGCCAGCAGCGTAGATCCGTATACAGAGAACACTGAAGCTTTCTTT. Translating gives CASSVDPYTENTEAFF. The V and J genes are TRBV9 and TRBJ1-1; D unresolved. This CDR3 has 16 amino acids. The germline CDR1 and CDR2 sequences are SGDLS and YYNGEE. Between the trimmed V and J ends, which lost 0 bases and 1 base, there was a span of 13 bases.

The chain combines TRBV7-3 with TRBJ2-7, with 8 bases fitting TRBD1. J was trimmed by 3 bases and V by 3 bases; bases with no gene match: 7. Germline V gene lookup returns CDR1 SGHTA and CDR2 FQGTGA. This CDR3 has 15 residues. CDR3 in amino acids: CASSLLPGGSYEQYF. The DNA for the CDR3 is TGTGCCAGCAGCTTGTTACCAGGGGGCAGCTACGAGCAGTACTTC.

The chain combines TRBV2 with TRBJ1-3; TRBD1 might be the D (5 bases). V shed 9 bases and J shed 2 bases, with 14 bases lying between them. CDR1 SNHLY and CDR2 FYNNEI come from the germline V gene. The CDR3 is made up of 14 amino acids. Here the CDR3 reads CASQRDGAGNTIYF. The CDR3 coding sequence is TGTGCCAGTCAGAGGGACGGAGCTGGAAACACCATATATTTT.